Below are 5 T cell receptor beta chains sequenced from a single sample in a study of cytomegalovirus exposure and HLA in healthy donors. The PCR contained 60 Vbeta and 13 Jbeta primers. Sequenced by immunoSEQ multiplex PCR; TCRdb stores in-frame clones only, minus some. The profile covers 90,000 to 100,000 clones, with approximately 77% appearing a single time and approximately 4.4% taken by the ten largest. The sample was PBMCs. The source is a woman aged 40 to 55 in good health and CMV-seronegative.

In its sample, this clone was seen a few times. The chain joins TRBV2 to TRBJ1-6, with TRBD1 matching over 9 bases. V was clipped by 4 bases and J by 10 bases; unmatched bases: 2. This CDR3 has 13 residues. CDR1 is SNHLY, CDR2 FYNNEI, per germline. The CDR3 region has the DNA TGTGCCAGCAGTGTAGGACAGGGGTCACCCCTCCACTTT. It encodes CASSVGQGSPLHF.

The V and J genes are TRBV19 and TRBJ1-5; D may be TRBD1 (6 bases). The germline V gene encodes CDR1 LNHDA and CDR2 SQIVND (reference sequence). Deletions cut 1 base from V and 6 bases from J, with 22 bases between. This CDR3 contains 18 residues. CDR3 loop: CASSIGAGWQGRGQPQHF. The DNA of the CDR3 is TGTGCCAGTAGTATAGGTGCCGGGTGGCAGGGGAGGGGTCAGCCCCAGCATTTT.

The chain couples TRBV19 to TRBJ2-1; 9 bases map to TRBD1. With 5 bases clipped from V and 1 base from J, the junction kept 6 bases outside the gene matches. The CDR3 runs to 16 residues. The germline V gene encodes CDR1 LNHDA and CDR2 SQIVND (reference sequence). CDR3 sequence reads: CASSVKDRGSYNEQFF. CDR3 nucleotides: TGTGCCAGTAGTGTTAAGGACAGGGGATCCTACAATGAGCAGTTCTTC.

The chain links TRBV4-1 to TRBJ1-1; a possible D gene is TRBD1 (5 bases). Trimming left V 0 bases short and J 0 bases short, with 14 bases between. This CDR3 contains 17 residues. The germline V gene has CDR1 MGHRA and CDR2 YSYEKL. CDR3: CASSQDPGGTMNTEAFF. The CDR3 coding sequence is TGCGCCAGCAGCCAAGATCCCGGGGGGACTATGAACACTGAAGCTTTCTTT.

This rearrangement joins TRBV7-3 to TRBJ1-5, with a possible D match to TRBD1 (6 bases). The germline CDR1 and CDR2 sequences are SGHTA and FQGTGA. Trimming took 5 bases from V and 7 from J, leaving 12 bases between them. This CDR3 is 13 amino acids long. The CDR3 DNA sequence: TGTGCCAGCAGCCGGGACACGAGACAGCCCCAGCATTTT. Amino acids: CASSRDTRQPQHF. The whole variable domain, filled in from reference TRBV7-3 and TRBJ1-5, reads GAGVSQTPSNKVTEKGKYVELRCDPISGHTALYWYRQSLGQGPEFLIYFQGTGAADDSGLPNDRFFAVRPEGSVSTLKIQRTERGDSAVYLCASSRDTRQPQHFGDGTRLSIL.